Listed here are 3 T cell receptor beta chains from one sample, sequenced in a study of blood T cell repertoires in COVID-19. The method was immunoSEQ multiplex PCR; TCRdb's version includes in-frame clones alone and lacks a portion of them. The top ten clones hold more than 14% of a sample with roughly 140,000 clones, roughly nine tenths of them seen once. The specimen was peripheral blood. All receptors come from a woman between 35 and 50 years old with acute or convalescent COVID-19.

V gene TRBV19 combines with J gene TRBJ2-1, with TRBD2 matching 7 bases. J gave up 8 bases and V 2 bases, and 6 bases lay outside the gene matches. The CDR3 spans 14 residues. CDR1 is LNHDA, CDR2 SQIVND, per germline (reference sequence). CDR3 amino acids: CASSIRREFYEQFF. For the CDR3, the DNA is TGTGCCAGTAGTATAAGGCGGGAGTTTTATGAGCAGTTCTTC.

This sequence joins TRBV27 and TRBJ2-6; D gene unclear. The germline CDR1 and CDR2 sequences are MNHEY and SMNVEV (reference sequence). The CDR3 spans 15 residues. V shed 6 bases and J shed 1 base, with 10 bases lying between them. The CDR3 reads CASRALGSGANVLTF. In DNA, the CDR3 is TGTGCCAGCAGAGCACTCGGGTCTGGGGCCAACGTCCTGACTTTC. The full variable domain, its missing parts supplied by reference TRBV27 and TRBJ2-6, is EAQVTQNPRYLITVTGKKLTVTCSQNMNHEYMSWYRQDPGLGLRQIYYSMNVEVTDKGDVPEGYKVSRKEKRNFPLILESPSPNQTSLYFCASRALGSGANVLTFGAGSRLTVL.

This clone was counted a single time. The chain has TRBV24-1 and TRBJ1-5; no definite D call. Trimming pared 3 bases from V and 6 bases from J, leaving 5 bases between. CDR3 length: 12 amino acids. Germline loops: CDR1 KGHDR, CDR2 SFDVKD. In DNA, the CDR3 is TGTGCCACCAGTGATCGCGGTCAGCCCCAGCATTTT. Its protein is CATSDRGQPQHF.